The clone carrying this T cell receptor beta chain was counted between two and nine times. No antigen is known for it. The germline CDR1 and CDR2 sequences are SNHLY and FYNNEI. CDR3 length: 15 amino acids. J gave up 6 bases and V 3 bases, and 6 bases lay outside the gene matches. This sample is drawn from a study of T cells in Graves' hyperthyroidism and ophthalmopathy. Overall study results and limits: Also found in blood were most expanded thyroid clonotypes above 0.001.

TCR beta CDR3 regions were amplified from RNA transcripts. Carried out on the TCR CDR3, a first-round RT-PCR used the HTBI primer set. Via MiXCR, TCRdb re-called the multiplex PCR reads, giving one row per CDR3 protein. Of under 650,000 distinct CDR3 sequences in the sample, about a sixth were seen once. The receptor was derived from a woman aged 30 to 39 with Graves' hyperthyroidism. The chain links TRBV2 to TRBJ2-2; 8 positions agree with TRBD1. The specimen was blood. For the CDR3, the DNA is TGTGCCAGCAGTGACGACAGGGGATTACCCGGGGAGCTGTTTTTT. It encodes CASSDDRGLPGELFF.